This is a list of T cell receptor beta chains from one sample in a study of T cell responses to AZD1222 COVID-19 vaccine. This table comes from immunoSEQ multiplex PCR, and its TCRdb copy is limited to in-frame clones, with some not included. Here the sample spans about 140,000 clones, roughly 90% being singletons. The sequencing used peripheral blood, collected 28 days after the second AZD1222 dose. The receptors were sampled from an adult who received the AZD1222 COVID-19 vaccine. Each CDR3 is given with its conserved first and last residue. Fields, in order: V gene, J gene, clone size, CDR3 protein. Rows may omit the clone size; those that give it use once, few, many or a size class.

TRBV5-1	TRBJ1-2	NA	CASSQANGGYGYTF
TRBV19	TRBJ1-5	NA	CASSRSELGRQPQHF
TRBV9	TRBJ1-1	NA	CASSVIVGASEAFF
TRBV28	TRBJ1-1	NA	CASSSGGRNTEAFF
TRBV15	TRBJ1-3	NA	CATSRQKTGNTIYF
TRBV2	TRBJ2-5	NA	CASSRDLNQETQYF
TRBV9	TRBJ2-2	NA	CASSVEAGVAGELFF
TRBV3-1/TRBV3-2	TRBJ1-1	NA	CASSQGRGSEAFF
TRBV28	TRBJ1-5	NA	CASRWGGASNQPQHF
TRBV6-1	TRBJ1-5	NA	CASNKRGGNQPQHF
TRBV5-6	TRBJ1-1	NA	CASSPKRDLGTEAFF
TRBV5-5	TRBJ1-6	once	CASSLGLTNSPLHF
TRBV5-1	TRBJ1-3	once	CASSYDEILSSGNTIYF
TRBV6-5	TRBJ1-1	NA	CATLKGGLVEAFF
TRBV19	TRBJ2-1	NA	CASSIGLAGGGNEQFF
TRBV18	TRBJ2-7	NA	CASSPRTVRGEQYF
TRBV12-3/TRBV12-4	TRBJ1-2	NA	CASSFDRAYGYTF
TRBV19	TRBJ1-3	NA	CASSHSGNTIYF
TRBV15	TRBJ1-3	NA	CATSSGQGSGNTIYF
TRBV7-8	TRBJ1-4	NA	CASRAGTGPNEKLFF
TRBV19	TRBJ1-5	NA	CASSIGAPVNQPQHF
TRBV5-1	TRBJ2-1	NA	CASSQTSGSGNEQFF
TRBV20-1	TRBJ2-4	NA	CSASGQGFNIQYF
TRBV19	TRBJ1-6	once	CASSLDRVSSPLHF
TRBV7-8	TRBJ1-2	NA	CASSETGKQRGYTF